Shown below are 5 T cell receptor beta chains from a single sample sequenced in a study of blood T cell repertoires in COVID-19. Method: immunoSEQ multiplex PCR; TCRdb's copy keeps in-frame clones and lacks some. The repertoire consists of approximately 330,000 clones, with 86% occurring once and the leading ten covering 3.5% to 4.5%. Sequenced material: PBMCs or T cells enriched from blood (not recorded which). These receptor sequences come from a woman aged 40 to 49 with acute COVID-19.

The CDR3 coding sequence is TGTGCCAGCAGCCCTTTGTCTAGCGCGAGCACAGATACGCAGTATTTT. It yields the protein CASSPLSSASTDTQYF. The chain employs TRBV9 and TRBJ2-3; the D gene is possibly TRBD2 (6 bases). Germline V lookup: CDR1 SGDLS, CDR2 YYNGEE. The germline V and J ends were trimmed by 4 bases and 0 bases, with 15 bases remaining between them. This CDR3 comprises 16 residues.

The chain uses TRBV25-1 and TRBJ1-3; the match to TRBD1 covers 7 bases. The CDR3 sequence is 15 residues long. V shed 6 bases and J 0 bases; nucleotides not matched to a gene: 5. CDR1 MGHDK and CDR2 SYGVNS come from the germline V gene. The chain's CDR3 is CASRETGISGNTIYF. CDR3 nucleotides: TGTGCCAGCAGGGAGACAGGGATCTCTGGAAACACCATATATTTT.

The chain uses TRBV5-5 and TRBJ1-3, with D possibly being TRBD1 (6 bases). This CDR3 has 15 amino acids. The V end lost 3 bases, the J end lost 0 bases, and 10 bases lay between the germline ends. Germline V gene sequence: CDR1 SGHKS, CDR2 YYEKEE (reference sequence). The DNA for the CDR3 is TGTGCCAGCAGCTCGGACAGTTACTCTGGAAACACCATATATTTT. It encodes CASSSDSYSGNTIYF. Filled out from reference TRBV5-5 and TRBJ1-3, the complete variable domain reads DAGVTQSPTHLIKTRGQQVTLRCSPISGHKSVSWYQQVLGQGPQFIFQYYEKEERGRGNFPDRFSARQFPNYSSELNVNALLLGDSALYLCASSSDSYSGNTIYFGEGSWLTVV.

The CDR3 loop is CASSLGGEGARRYTF. The CDR3 coding sequence is TGCGCCAGCAGCTTGGGGGGCGAGGGGGCCCGGCGCTACACCTTC. The gene calls are TRBV5-1 and TRBJ1-2; 7 bases agree with TRBD1. The CDR3 runs 15 residues. J gave up 9 bases and V 0 bases, and 11 bases lay outside the gene matches. CDR1 is SGHRS, CDR2 YFSETQ, per germline.

The chain is built from TRBV7-2 and TRBJ1-5; D is possibly TRBD1 (5 bases). Trimming cost V 1 base and J 1 base, with 11 bases left between them. Germline lookup yields CDR1 SGHTA and CDR2 FQGNSA. This CDR3 is built from 16 residues. CDR3 sequence reads: CASSLVGGKSNQPQHF. CDR3 DNA sequence: TGTGCCAGCAGCTTAGTGGGGGGTAAGAGCAATCAGCCCCAGCATTTT.